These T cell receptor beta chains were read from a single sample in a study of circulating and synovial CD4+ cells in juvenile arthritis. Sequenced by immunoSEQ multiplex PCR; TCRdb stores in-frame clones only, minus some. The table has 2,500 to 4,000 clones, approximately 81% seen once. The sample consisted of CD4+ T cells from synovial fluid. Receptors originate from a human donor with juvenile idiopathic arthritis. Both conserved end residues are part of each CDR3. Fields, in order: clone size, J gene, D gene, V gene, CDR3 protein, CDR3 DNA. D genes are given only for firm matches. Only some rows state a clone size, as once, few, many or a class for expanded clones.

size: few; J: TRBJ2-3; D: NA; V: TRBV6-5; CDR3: CASRGGSTDTQYF; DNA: TGTGCCAGCAGGGGGGGAAGCACAGATACGCAGTATTTT
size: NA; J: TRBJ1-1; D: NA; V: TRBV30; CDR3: CAWSSGGTEAFF; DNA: TGTGCCTGGAGTTCTGGGGGGACTGAAGCTTTCTTT
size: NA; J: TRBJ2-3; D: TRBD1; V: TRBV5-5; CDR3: CASDRGVLFPSTDTQYF; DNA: TGTGCCAGCGACAGGGGAGTACTCTTTCCTAGCACAGATACGCAGTATTTT
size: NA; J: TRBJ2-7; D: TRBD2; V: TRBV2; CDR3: CASSDTSGRHSYEQYF; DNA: TGTGCCAGCAGTGATACTAGCGGGAGGCACTCCTACGAGCAGTACTTC
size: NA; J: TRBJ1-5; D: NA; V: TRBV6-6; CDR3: CASSQQGNQPQHF; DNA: TGTGCCAGCAGTCAACAGGGAAACCAGCCCCAGCATTTT
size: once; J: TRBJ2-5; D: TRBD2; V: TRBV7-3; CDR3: CASSLLRGSQETQYF; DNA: TGTGCCAGCAGCTTATTGCGGGGGAGCCAAGAGACCCAGTACTTC
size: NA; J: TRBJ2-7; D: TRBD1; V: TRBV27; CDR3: CASHGTEAYEQYF; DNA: TGTGCCAGTCACGGGACAGAAGCCTACGAGCAGTACTTC
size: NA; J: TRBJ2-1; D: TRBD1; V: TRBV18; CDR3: CASSRQGSNEQFF; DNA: TGTGCCAGCTCACGACAGGGTAGCAATGAGCAGTTCTTC
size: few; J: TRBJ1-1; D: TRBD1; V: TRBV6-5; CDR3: CASSLQGANTEAFF; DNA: TGTGCCAGCAGTTTACAGGGGGCGAACACTGAAGCTTTCTTT
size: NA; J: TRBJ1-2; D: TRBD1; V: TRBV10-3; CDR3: CAIRSGTEGYGYTF; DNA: TGTGCCATCAGGTCCGGGACAGAGGGATATGGCTACACCTTC
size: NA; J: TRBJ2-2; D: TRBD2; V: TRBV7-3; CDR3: CASSLGPSGRDTGELFF; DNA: TGTGCCAGCAGCTTAGGCCCTAGCGGGAGGGACACCGGGGAGCTGTTTTTT
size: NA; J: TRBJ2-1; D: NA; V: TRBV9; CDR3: CASSVQGFEQFF; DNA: TGTGCCAGCAGCGTCCAGGGTTTTGAGCAGTTCTTC
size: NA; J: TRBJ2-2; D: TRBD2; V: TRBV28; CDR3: CASKLAGGRTGELFF; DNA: TGTGCCAGCAAACTAGCGGGAGGTCGGACCGGGGAGCTGTTTTTT
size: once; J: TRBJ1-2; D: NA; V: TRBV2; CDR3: CASSVLVSAGLPRNYGYTF; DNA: TGTGCCAGCAGTGTTTTAGTCTCGGCGGGACTGCCGAGGAACTATGGCTACACCTTC
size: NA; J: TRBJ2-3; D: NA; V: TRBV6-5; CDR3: CASEEFSTDTQYF; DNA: TGTGCCAGCGAGGAGTTCAGCACAGATACGCAGTATTTT
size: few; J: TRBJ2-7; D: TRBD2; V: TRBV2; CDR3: CASTYPRGLGVSYEQYF; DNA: TGTGCCAGCACCTACCCCCGAGGACTAGGAGTGTCCTACGAGCAGTACTTC
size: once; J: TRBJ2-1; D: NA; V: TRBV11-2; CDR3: CASSLDRSSNHNEQFF; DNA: TGTGCCAGCAGCTTAGATCGATCTAGCAACCACAATGAGCAGTTCTTC
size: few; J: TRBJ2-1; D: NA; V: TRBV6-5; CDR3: CASARTANEQFF; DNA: TGTGCCAGCGCCCGAACAGCAAATGAGCAGTTCTTC
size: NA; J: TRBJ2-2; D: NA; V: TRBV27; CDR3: CASSLSEIHTGELFF; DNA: TGTGCCAGCAGTTTATCGGAGATACACACCGGGGAGCTGTTTTTT
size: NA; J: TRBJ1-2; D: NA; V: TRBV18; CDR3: CASSPRRGAEIYGYTF; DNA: TGTGCCAGCTCACCACGACGGGGGGCGGAGATTTATGGCTACACCTTC
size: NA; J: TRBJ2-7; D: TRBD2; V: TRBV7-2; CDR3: CASSKPSGVNYEQYF; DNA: TGTGCCAGCAGCAAGCCTAGCGGGGTGAACTACGAGCAGTACTTC
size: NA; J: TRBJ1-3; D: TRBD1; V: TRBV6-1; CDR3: CASSDKHWDSLDWGNTIYF; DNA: TGTGCCAGCAGTGACAAACACTGGGACAGCCTGGACTGGGGAAACACCATATATTTT
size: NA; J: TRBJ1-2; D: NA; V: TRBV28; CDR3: CASSLPRDYGYTF; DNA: TGTGCCAGCAGTTTGCCCCGGGACTATGGCTACACCTTC
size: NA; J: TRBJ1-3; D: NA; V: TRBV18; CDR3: CASSLNIRGAGNTIYF; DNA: TGTGCCAGCTCACTCAACATCAGGGGCGCTGGAAACACCATATATTTT
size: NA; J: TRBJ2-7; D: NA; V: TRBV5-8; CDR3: CASTDPTGDSYEQYF; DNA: TGTGCCAGCACCGACCCGACAGGAGACTCCTACGAGCAGTACTTC
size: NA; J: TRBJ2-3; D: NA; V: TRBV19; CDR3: CASSIDSRRGGSADTQYF; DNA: TGTGCCAGTAGTATAGATTCCCGGAGGGGGGGGAGTGCAGATACGCAGTATTTT
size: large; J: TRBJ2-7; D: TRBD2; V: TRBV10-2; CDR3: CASSPTSAYEQYF; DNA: TGCGCCAGCAGTCCGACTAGCGCCTACGAGCAGTACTTC
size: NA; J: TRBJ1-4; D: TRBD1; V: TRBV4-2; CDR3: CASSQVVGQGDEKLFF; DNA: TGTGCCAGCAGCCAAGTTGTGGGACAGGGGGATGAAAAACTGTTTTTT
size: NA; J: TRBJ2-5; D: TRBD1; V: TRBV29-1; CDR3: CSVSSQTGQETQYF; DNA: TGCAGCGTCTCCTCACAGACAGGGCAAGAGACCCAGTACTTC
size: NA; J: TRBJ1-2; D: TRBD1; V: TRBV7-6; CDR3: CASSEAGGYGYTF; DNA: TGTGCCAGCAGCGAAGCAGGGGGCTATGGCTACACCTTC
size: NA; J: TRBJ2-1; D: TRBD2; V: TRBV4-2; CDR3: CASSQDVIWLAGGNEQFF; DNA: TGTGCCAGCAGCCAAGACGTAATCTGGCTAGCGGGAGGAAATGAGCAGTTCTTC
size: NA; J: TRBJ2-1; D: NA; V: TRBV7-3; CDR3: CASKGAGEQFF; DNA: TGTGCCAGCAAAGGGGCCGGTGAGCAGTTCTTC
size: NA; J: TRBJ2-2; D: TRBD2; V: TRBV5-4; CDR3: CASSSGGGAGTGELFF; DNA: TGTGCCAGCAGCTCAGGCGGGGGGGCCGGCACCGGGGAGCTGTTTTTT
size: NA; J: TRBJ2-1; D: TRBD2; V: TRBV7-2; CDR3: CASSLAGTSGTNEQFF; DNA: TGTGCCAGCAGCCTTGCCGGGACTAGCGGTACAAATGAGCAGTTCTTC
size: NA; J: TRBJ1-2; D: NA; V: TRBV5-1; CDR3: CASSVDGANYGYTF; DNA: TGCGCCAGCAGCGTGGACGGGGCTAACTATGGCTACACCTTC
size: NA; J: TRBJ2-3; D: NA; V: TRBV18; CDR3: CASSTGDTQYF; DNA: TGTGCCAGCTCAACAGGGGATACGCAGTATTTT
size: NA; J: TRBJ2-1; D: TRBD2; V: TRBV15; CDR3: CATSREYSGSFYNEQFF; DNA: TGTGCCACCAGCAGAGAATATAGCGGGAGTTTCTACAATGAGCAGTTCTTC
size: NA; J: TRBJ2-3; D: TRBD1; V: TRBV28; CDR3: CASSQTGGPDTQYF; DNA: TGTGCCAGCAGCCAGACAGGGGGCCCAGATACGCAGTATTTT
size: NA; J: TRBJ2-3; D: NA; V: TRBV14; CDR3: CASSSGLVLRDTQYF; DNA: TGTGCCAGCAGTTCGGGACTCGTGCTCCGAGATACGCAGTATTTT
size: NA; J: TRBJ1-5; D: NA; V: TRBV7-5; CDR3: CARSLYGNQPQHF; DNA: TGTGCCAGAAGCTTATACGGGAATCAGCCCCAGCATTTT
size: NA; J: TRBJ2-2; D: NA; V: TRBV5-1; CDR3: CASTRDFTGELFF; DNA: TGCGCCAGCACTAGAGATTTCACCGGGGAGCTGTTTTTT
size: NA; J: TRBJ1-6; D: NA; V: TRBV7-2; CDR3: CASSFKSQNSPLHF; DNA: TGTGCCAGCAGCTTCAAATCCCAGAATTCCCCCCTCCACTTT
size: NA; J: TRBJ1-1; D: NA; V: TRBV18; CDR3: CASSLDRMNTEAFF; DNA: TGTGCCAGCTCACTCGATAGAATGAACACTGAAGCTTTCTTT
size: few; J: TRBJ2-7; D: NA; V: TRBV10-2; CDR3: CASSGAGLNYEQYF; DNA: TGCGCCAGCAGTGGAGCGGGCTTGAACTACGAGCAGTACTTC
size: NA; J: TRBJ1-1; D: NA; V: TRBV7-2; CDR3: CASSLASKTEAFF; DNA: TGTGCCAGCAGCTTAGCGAGTAAAACTGAAGCTTTCTTT
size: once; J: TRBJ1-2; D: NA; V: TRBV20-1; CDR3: CSEAGYGYTF; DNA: TGCAGTGAGGCGGGCTATGGCTACACCTTC
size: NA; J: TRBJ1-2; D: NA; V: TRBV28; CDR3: CASSLGQYGYTF; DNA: TGTGCCAGCAGTTTAGGACAATATGGCTACACCTTC
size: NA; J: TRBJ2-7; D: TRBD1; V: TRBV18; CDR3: CASSQLGQGREQYF; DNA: TGTGCCAGCTCACAACTAGGACAGGGAAGGGAGCAGTACTTC
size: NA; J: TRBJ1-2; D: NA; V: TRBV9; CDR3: CASSPSPTYGYTF; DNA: TGTGCCAGCAGCCCGAGCCCAACCTATGGCTACACCTTC
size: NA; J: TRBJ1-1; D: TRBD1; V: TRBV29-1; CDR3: CRGRQGAEAFF; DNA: TGCAGGGGCAGACAGGGCGCCGAAGCTTTCTTT
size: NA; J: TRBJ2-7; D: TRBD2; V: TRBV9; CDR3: CASSGAGLAGVEQYF; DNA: TGTGCCAGCAGCGGTGCAGGACTAGCGGGAGTCGAGCAGTACTTC
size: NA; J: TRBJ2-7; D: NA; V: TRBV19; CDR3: CASSTRDKPEQYF; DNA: TGTGCCAGTAGTACTCGGGACAAGCCAGAGCAGTACTTC
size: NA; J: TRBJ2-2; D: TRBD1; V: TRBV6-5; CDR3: CASRQGQVNTGELFF; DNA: TGTGCCAGCAGACAGGGACAGGTCAACACCGGGGAGCTGTTTTTT
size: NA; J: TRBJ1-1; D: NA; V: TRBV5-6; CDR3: CASSSQVYTEAFF; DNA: TGTGCCAGCAGCTCACAGGTGTACACTGAAGCTTTCTTT
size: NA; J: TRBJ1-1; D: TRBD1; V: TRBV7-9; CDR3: CASSSGQGPNTEAFF; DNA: TGTGCCAGCAGCTCGGGACAGGGACCGAACACTGAAGCTTTCTTT
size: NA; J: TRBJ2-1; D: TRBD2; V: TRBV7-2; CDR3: CASSSWWTSGYNEQFF; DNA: TGTGCCAGCAGCTCCTGGTGGACTAGCGGCTACAATGAGCAGTTCTTC
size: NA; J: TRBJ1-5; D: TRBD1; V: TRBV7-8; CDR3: CASSPYDRGLYQPQHF; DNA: TGTGCCAGCAGCCCTTACGACAGGGGATTATATCAGCCCCAGCATTTT
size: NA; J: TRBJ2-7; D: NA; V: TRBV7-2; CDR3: CASSFTGIEQYF; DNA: TGTGCCAGCAGCTTTACAGGGATCGAGCAGTACTTC
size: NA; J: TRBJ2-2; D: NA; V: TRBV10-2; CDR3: CASSPGAGELFF; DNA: TGCGCCAGCAGTCCAGGGGCCGGGGAGCTGTTTTTT
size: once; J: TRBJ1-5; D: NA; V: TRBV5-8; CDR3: CASSLGGGGHQPQHF; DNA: TGTGCCAGCAGCTTGGGGGGGGGAGGGCATCAGCCCCAGCATTTT